The 5 T cell receptor beta chains below all came from one sample that was sequenced in a study of T cells after yellow fever vaccination. TCRdb processed the 5' RACE reads anew with MiXCR; each CDR3 protein has one entry. The data contain some 300,000 distinct CDR3 sequences, approximately 8% of them singletons. This material consisted of CD4+ T cells sorted from PBMCs, taken 5 days after the yellow fever booster vaccination. The receptors stem from a man younger than 30 who received the YFV17D yellow fever vaccine.

There are many counts of this clonotype. The CDR3 is CSARRTEAFF. In DNA form, the CDR3 reads TGCAGTGCTAGGCGGACTGAAGCTTTCTTT. V and J are TRBV20-1 and TRBJ1-1; D unresolved. The V end was cut by 3 bases, the J end by 5 bases, with 4 bases between. Germline V gives CDR1 DFQATT, CDR2 SNEGSKA (reference sequence). CDR3 length: 10 residues.

CDR3 DNA sequence: TGTGCCAGCAGCCCCCATCCGGGGAATCAGCCCCAGCATTTT. This encodes CASSPHPGNQPQHF. The chain links TRBV7-6 to TRBJ1-5; no definite D call. Germline CDR1 SGHVS, CDR2 FNYEAQ. The CDR3 length is 14 residues. Trimming cost V 5 bases and J 4 bases, with 12 bases left between them. Variable domain in full (rest from reference TRBV7-6 and TRBJ1-5): GAGVSQSPRYKVTKRGQDVALRCDPISGHVSLYWYRQALGQGPEFLTYFNYEAQQDKSGLPNDRFSAERPEGSISTLTIQRTEQRDSAMYRCASSPHPGNQPQHFGDGTRLSIL.

This clonotype came up a few times. As DNA, the CDR3 is TGTGCCAGCTCCGACGAGGGCCCTCCCGTCCGCACCTTC. It translates to CASSDEGPPVRTF. The rearrangement joins TRBV5-5 to TRBJ1-2; the D is unclear. The CDR3 is 13 amino acids. The V gene's germline CDR1 is SGHKS and CDR2 YYEKEE (reference sequence). The V and J ends lost 7 bases and 13 bases respectively, with 23 bases between them.

This clonotype has a single count. The V call is TRBV3-1, the J call TRBJ2-5, with a weak D call TRBD1 (6 bases). This CDR3 comprises 13 residues. Germline loops: CDR1 LGHDT, CDR2 YNNKEL (reference sequence). V was shortened by 3 bases and J by 5 bases, with 10 bases between the two germline ends. CDR3: CASSHPQGETQYF. DNA of the CDR3: TGTGCCAGCAGCCATCCCCAGGGGGAGACCCAGTACTTC.

The V gene is TRBV4-1, the J gene TRBJ2-3; 13 nucleotides match TRBD2. Per germline, CDR1 MGHRA and CDR2 YSYEKL. The CDR3 covers 18 residues. V dropped 5 bases and J dropped 0; count of bases not matched to a gene: 8. CDR3 sequence reads: CASSSTSGGRASTDTQYF. CDR3 DNA: TGCGCCAGCAGCTCGACTAGCGGGGGGCGCGCTAGCACAGATACGCAGTATTTT.